The clone carrying this T cell receptor (beta chain) was recorded a few times. Its antigen remains unidentified. This entry comes from a study of response to subunit inactivated influenza vaccine. Study results and limitations: Authors suggested few new T cells are recruited by each seasonal influenza vaccination.

The length of the CDR3 is 14 residues. The ends lost 8 bases at V and 5 bases at J; junction bases unmatched: 10. A single record per CDR3 protein comes from TCRdb applying MiXCR to the RT-PCR reads. The sample yields 280,000 or so distinct CDR3 sequences, about a fifth seen once. The source material was PBMCs from blood, sampled around 22 months after vaccination. The source is a man in his fifties or sixties who received an inactivated influenza vaccine. The V call is TRBV12-3 or TRBV12-4, the J call TRBJ2-7, with TRBD1 matching 9 bases. The CDR3 protein is CASGYRDRADEQYF. DNA of the CDR3: TGTGCCAGCGGATACCGGGACAGGGCGGACGAGCAGTACTTC.